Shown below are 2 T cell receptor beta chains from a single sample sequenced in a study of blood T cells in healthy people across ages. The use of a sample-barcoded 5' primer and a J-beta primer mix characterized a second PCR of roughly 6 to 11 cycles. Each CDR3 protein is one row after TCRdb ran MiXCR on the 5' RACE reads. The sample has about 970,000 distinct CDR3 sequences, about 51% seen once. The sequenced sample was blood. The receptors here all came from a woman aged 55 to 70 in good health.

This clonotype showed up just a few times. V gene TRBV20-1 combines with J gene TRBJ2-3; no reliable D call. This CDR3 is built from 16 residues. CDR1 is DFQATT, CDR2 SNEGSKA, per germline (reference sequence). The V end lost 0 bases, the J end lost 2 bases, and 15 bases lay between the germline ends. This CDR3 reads CSARDPWQSDTDTQYF. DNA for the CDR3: TGCAGTGCTAGAGATCCCTGGCAGAGCGACACAGATACGCAGTATTTT.

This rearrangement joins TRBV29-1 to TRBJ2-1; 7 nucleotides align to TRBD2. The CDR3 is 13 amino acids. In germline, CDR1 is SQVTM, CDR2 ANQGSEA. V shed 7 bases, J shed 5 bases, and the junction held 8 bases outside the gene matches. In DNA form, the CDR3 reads TGCAGCGCTGGCGGGAGTGGTAACAATGAGCAGTTCTTC. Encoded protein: CSAGGSGNNEQFF.